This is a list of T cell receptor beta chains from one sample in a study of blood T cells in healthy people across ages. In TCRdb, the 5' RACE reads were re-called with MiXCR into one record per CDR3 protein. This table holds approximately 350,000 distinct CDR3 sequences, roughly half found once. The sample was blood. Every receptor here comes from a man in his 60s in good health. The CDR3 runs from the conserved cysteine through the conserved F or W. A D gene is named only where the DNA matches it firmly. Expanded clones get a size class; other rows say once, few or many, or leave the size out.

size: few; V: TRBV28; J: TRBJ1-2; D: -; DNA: TGTGCCAGCAGTCCACGGGCATGGCTCTACACCTTC; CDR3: CASSPRAWLYTF
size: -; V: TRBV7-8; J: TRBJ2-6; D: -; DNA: TGTGCCAGCAGCTCCCCCCTGGACACCAACTCTGGGGCCAACGTCCTGACTTTC; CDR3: CASSSPLDTNSGANVLTF
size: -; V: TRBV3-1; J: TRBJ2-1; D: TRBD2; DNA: TGTGCCAGCAGCCAAGGGGAACTAGCGGGGGCCTACAATGAGCAGTTCTTC; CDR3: CASSQGELAGAYNEQFF
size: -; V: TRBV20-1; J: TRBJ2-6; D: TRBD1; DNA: TGCAGTGGTGATACAGGACAGGGAATAGCTGGGGCCAACGTCCTGACTTTC; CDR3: CSGDTGQGIAGANVLTF
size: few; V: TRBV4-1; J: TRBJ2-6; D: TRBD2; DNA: TGCGCCAGCAGCCAAGTAGCGGGGGGCTCTGGGGCCAACGTCCTGACTTTC; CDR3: CASSQVAGGSGANVLTF
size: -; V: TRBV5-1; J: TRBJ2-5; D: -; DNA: TGCGCCAGCAGCCCGGACAAGTCAGTGGAGACCCAGTACTTC; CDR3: CASSPDKSVETQYF
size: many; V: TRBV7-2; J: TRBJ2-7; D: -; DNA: TGTGCCAGCAGCTTAGATTTGGACGAGCAGTACTTC; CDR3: CASSLDLDEQYF
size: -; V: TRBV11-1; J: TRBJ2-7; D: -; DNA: TGTGCCAGCAGCCCCGACAGGTGGGCCACCGAGCAGTACTTC; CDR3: CASSPDRWATEQYF
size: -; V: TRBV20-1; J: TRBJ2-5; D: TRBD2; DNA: TGCAGTGCGGGTCGGCGGGAGGGCTCGTTCGGGCAAGAGACCCAGTACTTC; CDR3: CSAGRREGSFGQETQYF
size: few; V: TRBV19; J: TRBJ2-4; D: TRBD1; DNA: TGTGCCAGTATGGCAGGGGGCGCAAAAAACATTCAGTACTTC; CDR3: CASMAGGAKNIQYF
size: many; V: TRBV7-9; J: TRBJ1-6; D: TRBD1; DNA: TGTGCCAGCAGCCCCGGGACAGCGAATTCACCCCTCCACTTT; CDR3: CASSPGTANSPLHF
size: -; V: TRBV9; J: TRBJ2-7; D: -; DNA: TGTGCCAGCAGCACTAGGGCTTCCGGGGGCGAGCAGTACTTC; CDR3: CASSTRASGGEQYF
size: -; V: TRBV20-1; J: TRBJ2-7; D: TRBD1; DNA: TGCAGTGCTGGGACAGGGCCCCTGGTCTCCTACGAGCAGTACTTC; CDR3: CSAGTGPLVSYEQYF
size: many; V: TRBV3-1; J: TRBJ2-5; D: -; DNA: TGTGCCAGCAGCCAAGAAATTACGGGACTGCAAGAGACCCAGTACTTC; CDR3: CASSQEITGLQETQYF
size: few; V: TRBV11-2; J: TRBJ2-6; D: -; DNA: TGTGCCAGTACACGGGGTGCCGGGGCCAACGTCCTGACTTTC; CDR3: CASTRGAGANVLTF
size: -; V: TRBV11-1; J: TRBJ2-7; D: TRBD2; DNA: TGTGCCAGCAGCTCAGTTAGGAGACTAGCGGGAGATGAGCAGTACTTC; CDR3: CASSSVRRLAGDEQYF
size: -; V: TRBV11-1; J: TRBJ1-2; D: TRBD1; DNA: TGTGCCAGCAGCTTACGGGACAGGGACACCTATGGCTACACCTTC; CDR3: CASSLRDRDTYGYTF
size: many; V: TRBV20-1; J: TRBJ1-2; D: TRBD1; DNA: TGCAGTGCTGGGGCCCAGGGACAGTCCATTGGGGGCTACACCTTC; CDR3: CSAGAQGQSIGGYTF
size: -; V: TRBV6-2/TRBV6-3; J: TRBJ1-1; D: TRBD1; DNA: TGTGCCAGCAACGAGGGGGCGAGAGCTGAAGCTTTCTTT; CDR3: CASNEGARAEAFF
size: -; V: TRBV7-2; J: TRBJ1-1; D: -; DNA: TGTGCCAGCAGCTTATTTCGGGGTATGAACACTGAAGCTTTCTTT; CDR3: CASSLFRGMNTEAFF
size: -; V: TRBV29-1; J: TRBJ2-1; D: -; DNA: TGCAGCGTTGAGAAGGACTACCACCCTTACAATGAGCAGTTCTTC; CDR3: CSVEKDYHPYNEQFF
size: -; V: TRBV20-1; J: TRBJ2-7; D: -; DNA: TGCAGTGCTAGAGATTGGCAGGGGATCTACGAGCAGTACTTC; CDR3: CSARDWQGIYEQYF
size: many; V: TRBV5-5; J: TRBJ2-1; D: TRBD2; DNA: TGTGCCAGCAGTCTGACTAGCGGGACCTACAATGAGCAGTTCTTC; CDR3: CASSLTSGTYNEQFF
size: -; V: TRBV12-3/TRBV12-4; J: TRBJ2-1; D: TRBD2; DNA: TGTGCCAGCAGTCAATTAGCGGGAGTAGAGACCCAGTTCTTC; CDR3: CASSQLAGVETQFF
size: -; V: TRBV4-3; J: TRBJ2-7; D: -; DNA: TGCGCCAGCAGCCAAGGGGGAACGGCCGAGCAGTACTTC; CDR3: CASSQGGTAEQYF
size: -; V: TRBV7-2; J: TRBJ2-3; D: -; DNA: TGTGCCAGCAGCCCCCAGGGTCATACGGCGCAGTATTTT; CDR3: CASSPQGHTAQYF
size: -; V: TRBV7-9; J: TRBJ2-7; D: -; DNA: TGTGCCATGCAGGGGAGTGGCTACGAGCAGTACTTC; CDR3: CAMQGSGYEQYF
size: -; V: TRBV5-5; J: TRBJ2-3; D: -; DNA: TGTGCCAGCGGCTTGGTGGCAAAAAGCACAGATACGCAGTATTTT; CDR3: CASGLVAKSTDTQYF
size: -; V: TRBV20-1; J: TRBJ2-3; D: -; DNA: TGCAGTGCTATACAGGGACATACGCAGTATTTT; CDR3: CSAIQGHTQYF
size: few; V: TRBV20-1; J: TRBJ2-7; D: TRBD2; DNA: TGCAGTGCTAGCCGGACTAGCGGGAGTGCGGTGTACGAGCAGTACTTC; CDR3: CSASRTSGSAVYEQYF
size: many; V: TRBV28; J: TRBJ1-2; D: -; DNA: TGTGCCAGCAGCCCCCCGGACAGCACCCGAGCCCACTATGGCTACACCTTC; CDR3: CASSPPDSTRAHYGYTF
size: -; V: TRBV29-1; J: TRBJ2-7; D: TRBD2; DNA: TGCAGCGTTTGGGCTAGCGGGAGGGTTTACGAGCAGTACTTC; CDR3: CSVWASGRVYEQYF
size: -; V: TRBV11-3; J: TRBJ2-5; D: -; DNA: TGTGCCAGCAGCTTAAGAGGTGGAGGGCAAGAGACCCAGTACTTC; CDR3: CASSLRGGGQETQYF
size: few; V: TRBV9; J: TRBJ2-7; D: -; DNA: TGTGCCAGCAGCGTGGGTGGGTCGCCCTCCTACGAGCAGTACTTC; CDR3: CASSVGGSPSYEQYF
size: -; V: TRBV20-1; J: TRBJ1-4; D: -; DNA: TGCAGTGCTAGAGGATCGGGGGGGGTGGGGTCACTGTTTTTT; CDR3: CSARGSGGVGSLFF
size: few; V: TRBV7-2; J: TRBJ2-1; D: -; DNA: TGTGCCAGCAGACCCGGAACAGGGACTGAGCAGTTCTTC; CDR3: CASRPGTGTEQFF
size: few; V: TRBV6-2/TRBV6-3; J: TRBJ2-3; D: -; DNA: TGTGCCAGCAGTTTCCTAGCGTATAGCTCGCAGTATTTT; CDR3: CASSFLAYSSQYF
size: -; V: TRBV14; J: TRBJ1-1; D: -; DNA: TGTGCCAGCAGCCAAGATGCCACAGAAAGTCTGAACACTGAAGCTTTCTTT; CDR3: CASSQDATESLNTEAFF
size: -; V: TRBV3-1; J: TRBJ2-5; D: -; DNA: TGTGCCAGCAGCCAACTCTCGGGGGCCGGGGGACCCCAGTACTTC; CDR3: CASSQLSGAGGPQYF
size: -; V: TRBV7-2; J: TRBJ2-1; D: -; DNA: TGTGCTAGCAGCTTTCTAAATGAGCAGTTCTTC; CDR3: CASSFLNEQFF
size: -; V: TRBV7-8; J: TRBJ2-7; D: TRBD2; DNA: TGTGCCAGCAGCTTCCCTAGCGGGTACGAGCAGTACTTC; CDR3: CASSFPSGYEQYF
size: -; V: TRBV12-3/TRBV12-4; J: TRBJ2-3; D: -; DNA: TGTGCCAGCAAGGCAGATACGCAGTATTTT; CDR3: CASKADTQYF
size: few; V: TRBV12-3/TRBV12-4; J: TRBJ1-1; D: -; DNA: TGTGCCAGCAGTTTTACGGGGGTGGATGAAGCTTTCTTT; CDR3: CASSFTGVDEAFF
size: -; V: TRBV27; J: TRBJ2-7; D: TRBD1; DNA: TGTGCCAGCAGTTTAAAGGGACAGGGGTTCTACGAGCAGTACTTC; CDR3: CASSLKGQGFYEQYF
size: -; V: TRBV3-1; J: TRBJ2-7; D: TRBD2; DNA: TGTGCCAGCAGGCTAGCGGGAGGGCCCCACGAGCAGTACTTC; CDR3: CASRLAGGPHEQYF
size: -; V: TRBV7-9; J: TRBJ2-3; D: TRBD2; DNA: TGTGCCAGCAGCTTAGGCCCAGCGGGGGTTCCAGATACGCAGTATTTT; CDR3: CASSLGPAGVPDTQYF
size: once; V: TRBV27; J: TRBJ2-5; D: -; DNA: TGTGCCAGCAGTTTATCCCCGGACCGAGGATTTGGGGGGTACCAAGAGACCCAGTACTTC; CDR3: CASSLSPDRGFGGYQETQYF
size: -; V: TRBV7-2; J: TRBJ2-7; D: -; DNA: TGTGCCAGCAGCTTAGATGGTGGCGGGACACTCTACGAGCAGTACTTC; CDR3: CASSLDGGGTLYEQYF
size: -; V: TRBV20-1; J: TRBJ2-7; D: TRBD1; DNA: TGCAGTGCTAACATGGACAGGGACCTCTACGAGCAGTACTTC; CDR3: CSANMDRDLYEQYF
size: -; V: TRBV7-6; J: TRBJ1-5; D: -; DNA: TGTGCCAGCAGCCCGTCAACTGGGGTCAGCAATCAGCCCCAGCATTTT; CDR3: CASSPSTGVSNQPQHF
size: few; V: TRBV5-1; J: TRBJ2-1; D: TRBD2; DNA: TGCGCCAGCAGCTTGGGGGACTACACTTACAATGAGCAGTTCTTC; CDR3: CASSLGDYTYNEQFF
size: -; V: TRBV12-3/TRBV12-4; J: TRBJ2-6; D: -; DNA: TGTGCCAGCACCACGAGATCTGGGGCCAACGTCCTGACTTTC; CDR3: CASTTRSGANVLTF
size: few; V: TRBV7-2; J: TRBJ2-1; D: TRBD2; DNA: TGTGCCAGCAGCTCTCCAGGGACTAGCGGGAGGAGCTCCTACAATGAGCAGTTCTTC; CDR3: CASSSPGTSGRSSYNEQFF
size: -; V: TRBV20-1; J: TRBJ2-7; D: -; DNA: TGCAGTGCCAGACACGGAAACGAGCAGTACTTC; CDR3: CSARHGNEQYF
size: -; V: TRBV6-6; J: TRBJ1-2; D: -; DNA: TGTGCCAGCAGTCCCGAAGGGATAGGGGATGGGGAGTATGGCTACACCTTC; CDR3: CASSPEGIGDGEYGYTF
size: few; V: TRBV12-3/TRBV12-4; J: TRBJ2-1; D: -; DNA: TGTGCCAGCAGTAAGGGAGACTCGGAGGTCTATGAGCAGTTCTTC; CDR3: CASSKGDSEVYEQFF
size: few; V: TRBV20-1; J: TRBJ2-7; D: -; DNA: TGCAGTGCCAGCGGGGGGACAGGGCTCTACGAGCAGTACTTC; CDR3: CSASGGTGLYEQYF
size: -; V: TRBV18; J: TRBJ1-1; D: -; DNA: TGTGCCAGCTCGAAGGAGGCGGGGAACACTGAAGCTTTCTTT; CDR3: CASSKEAGNTEAFF
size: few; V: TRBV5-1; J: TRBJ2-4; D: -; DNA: TGCGCCAGCAGCTTGGGGGACACTGGCATTCAGTACTTC; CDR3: CASSLGDTGIQYF